These 32 T cell receptor beta chains were all obtained from the same sample, sequenced in a study of T-cell memory formation after mild COVID-19. Each CDR3 protein gets one entry after TCRdb re-called the 5' RACE reads with MiXCR. The profile shows hundreds of thousands of distinct CDR3 sequences, over 15% of them singletons. Sequenced input: PBMCs or a T cell subset sorted from them (not recorded which). Receptors originate from an adult woman who had mild COVID-19 (a few samples of this study predate the infection). Cell type and time point are not known.

This clonotype was picked up many times. The rearrangement links TRBV7-2 to TRBJ2-2, with 7 positions matching TRBD1. The J segment lost 6 bases and the V segment lost 4 bases, leaving 2 bases of the junction unmatched. CDR3 length: 13 amino acids. Germline assignment: CDR1 SGHTA and CDR2 FQGNSA. CDR3 residues: CASSSTGPGELFF. Written as DNA, the CDR3 is TGTGCCAGCAGCTCGACAGGGCCCGGGGAGCTGTTTTTT.

J is TRBJ1-1 and V is TRBV9; 7 nucleotides agree with TRBD1. This CDR3 contains 13 residues. Trimming took 1 base from V and 5 from J; bases not matched to a gene: 2. Per the germline V gene, CDR1 is SGDLS and CDR2 is YYNGEE. Written as DNA, the CDR3 is TGTGCCAGCAGCGTAAGGGGGCGGACTGAAGCTTTCTTT. This sequence encodes CASSVRGRTEAFF. Full variable domain (outside the CDR3, taken from reference TRBV9 and TRBJ1-1): DSGVTQTPKHLITATGQRVTLRCSPRSGDLSVYWYQQSLDQGLQFLIQYYNGEERAKGNILERFSAQQFPDLHSELNLSSLELGDSALYFCASSVRGRTEAFFGQGTRLTVV.

The chain employs TRBV12-3 or TRBV12-4 and TRBJ1-1; possibly TRBD1 for D (5 bases). Trimming shortened V by 6 bases and J by 5 bases, and 16 bases separated the two germline ends. This CDR3 region has 14 residues. CDR3 sequence reads: CASSLGRGYTEAFF. DNA for the CDR3: TGTGCCAGCAGCCTGGGGCGGGGGTATACTGAAGCTTTCTTT.

The chain joins TRBV5-1 to TRBJ2-3; D may be TRBD1 or TRBD2 (5 bases each). The CDR3 consists of 16 residues. Trimming took 3 bases from V and 1 from J, leaving 15 bases between them. CDR1 and CDR2 (germline): SGHRS, YFSETQ. This chain's CDR3 is CASSSGPRGGTDTQYF. CDR3 in DNA: TGCGCCAGCAGCTCAGGTCCTCGAGGGGGCACAGATACGCAGTATTTT.

The J gene is TRBJ2-7, the V gene TRBV5-1, with D maybe TRBD2 (6 bases). The germline V gene has CDR1 SGHRS and CDR2 YFSETQ. V was shortened by 4 bases and J by 0 bases, with 14 bases between the two germline ends. The CDR3 is 15 amino acids. The CDR3 is CASSNGRGFSYEQYF. In DNA, the CDR3 is TGCGCCAGCAGCAACGGACGGGGGTTCTCCTACGAGCAGTACTTC.

The chain joins TRBV30 to TRBJ2-2; 8 bases align to TRBD1. The CDR3 totals 14 residues. CDR1 is GTSNPN and CDR2 is SVGIG in the germline V gene (reference sequence). Unmatched junction bases numbered 5, after V lost 4 bases and J lost 4 bases. The CDR3 region has the DNA TGTGCCTGGACACAGGGGGTTGGCACCGGGGAGCTGTTTTTT. Its translation is CAWTQGVGTGELFF.

A few counts support this clonotype. This chain joins TRBV6-2 or TRBV6-3 and TRBJ1-1, with D unresolved. The CDR3 covers 12 residues. In germline, CDR1 is MNHEY, CDR2 SVGEGT. V shed 2 bases and J shed 8 bases, with 9 bases lying between them. The CDR3 nucleotides read TGTGCCAGCAGTTACAGGGCTTCCGAAGCTTTCTTT. Translated, it gives CASSYRASEAFF.

This CDR3 reads CASTKETGTEAFF. In nucleotides, the CDR3 is TGTGCCAGCACGAAAGAGACGGGGACTGAAGCTTTCTTT. The rearrangement uses TRBV2 and TRBJ1-1, with D unresolved. This CDR3 has 13 amino acids. Trimming cost V 7 bases and J 5 bases, with 14 bases left between them. From germline, CDR1 is SNHLY and CDR2 FYNNEI.

The chain joins TRBV30 to TRBJ1-6; the match to TRBD1 covers 7 bases. The V gene end was trimmed by 4 bases and the J gene end by 0 bases; junction bases not matched to a gene: 6. The CDR3 length is 16 residues. Germline lookup yields CDR1 GTSNPN and CDR2 SVGIG (reference sequence). CDR3 in amino acids: CAWNRGQSSYNSPLHF. The CDR3 bases are TGTGCCTGGAATAGGGGGCAGAGCTCCTATAATTCACCCCTCCACTTT.

This clonotype has a handful of counts. The rearrangement joins TRBV29-1 to TRBJ2-1; no firm D call. V lost 4 bases and J lost 5, with 12 bases in between. The CDR3 length is 13 residues. CDR1 and CDR2 from the germline V gene are SQVTM and ANQGSEA. This CDR3 is CSVASPSHNEQFF. In DNA form, the CDR3 reads TGCAGCGTTGCTTCGCCAAGCCACAATGAGCAGTTCTTC.

This clonotype was counted only a few times. V and J are TRBV27 and TRBJ2-3, with D hard to call. V was trimmed by 5 bases and J by 0 bases, leaving 12 bases between them. Germline V gene sequence: CDR1 MNHEY, CDR2 SMNVEV (reference sequence). This CDR3 region has 15 residues. The CDR3, as DNA: TGTGCCAGCAGTCCGTTGGGGTCTAGCACAGATACGCAGTATTTT. It is translated as CASSPLGSSTDTQYF.

The chain has TRBV20-1 and TRBJ2-1; tentative D call: TRBD2 (5 bases). The CDR3 contains 11 residues. In germline, CDR1 is DFQATT, CDR2 SNEGSKA (reference sequence). Trimming removed 6 bases at V and 6 bases at J, with 9 bases between. CDR3 sequence reads: CSALSGNEQFF. Here the CDR3 DNA reads TGCAGTGCACTGAGCGGCAATGAGCAGTTCTTC.

The chain is built from TRBV4-2 and TRBJ2-1; D gene ambiguous. From germline, CDR1 is LGHNA and CDR2 YNFKEQ. This CDR3 region has 14 residues. V was trimmed by 4 bases and J by 3 bases, leaving 10 bases between them. CDR3 amino acids: CASSPQAVYNEQFF. The CDR3 nucleotides are TGTGCCAGCAGCCCCCAGGCTGTCTACAATGAGCAGTTCTTC.

There are a few counts of this clonotype. Written as DNA, the CDR3 is TGCAGCGTGCGTGACAGCGGCTATGGCTACACCTTC. Translating it yields CSVRDSGYGYTF. The chain combines TRBV29-1 with TRBJ1-2; D possibly corresponds to TRBD1 (5 bases). The germline V and J ends were trimmed by 6 bases and 4 bases, with 12 bases remaining between them. The germline V gene has CDR1 SQVTM and CDR2 ANQGSEA. The CDR3 is 12 residues long.

This clonotype was seen many times. CDR3 sequence: CATSDPSNEQFF. CDR3 in DNA: TGTGCCACCAGTGACCCCAGCAATGAGCAGTTCTTC. V gene TRBV24-1 combines with J gene TRBJ2-1; D is ambiguous. The germline V gene encodes CDR1 KGHDR and CDR2 SFDVKD. CDR3 size: 12 residues. Between the trimmed V and J ends, which lost 4 bases and 6 bases, there was a span of 6 bases.

This clonotype has just a few counts. The V call is TRBV4-2, the J call TRBJ1-5; no firm D call. The length of the CDR3 is 16 residues. V lost 4 bases and J lost 0, with 13 bases in between. Germline V gene data show CDR1 as LGHNA and CDR2 as YNFKEQ. The CDR3 loop is CASSPAAGPSNQPQHF. CDR3 nucleotide sequence: TGTGCCAGCAGCCCAGCTGCGGGCCCTAGCAATCAGCCCCAGCATTTT.

The chain couples TRBV5-1 to TRBJ2-7; the match to TRBD2 covers 8 bases. The CDR3 extends over 15 amino acids. The V and J ends lost 3 bases and 0 bases, in that order; junction bases with no gene match: 5. Germline V gene data show CDR1 as SGHRS and CDR2 as YFSETQ. The CDR3 spells CASSYLSGSSYEQYF. CDR3 bases: TGCGCCAGCAGCTATTTGAGCGGGAGCTCCTACGAGCAGTACTTC.

Comments on this clonotype: Just one base apart from a much larger clone, this may be a read error. The CDR3 carries no conserved terminal phenylalanine or tryptophan, so it likely arises from a read error. V and J are TRBV18 and TRBJ2-7; D gene unclear. Germline loops: CDR1 KGHSH, CDR2 LQKENI. Trimming left V 3 bases short and J 7 bases short, with 10 bases between. The CDR3 consists of 12 residues. The CDR3 coding sequence is TGTGCCAGCTCACCCTCGACCCGGGAGCAGTACTTA. This encodes CASSPSTREQYL.

This clonotype was seen a few times. J is TRBJ1-2 and V is TRBV30, with TRBD1 identical over 11 bases. From germline, CDR1 is GTSNPN and CDR2 SVGIG (reference sequence). The CDR3 has 13 residues. Trimming at V came to 2 bases and at J to 13 bases, leaving 9 bases not matched to a gene. The CDR3 protein is CAWSLTGQGAFTF. DNA of the CDR3: TGTGCCTGGAGTTTAACAGGACAGGGGGCTTTCACCTTC.

The chain's CDR3 is CATSRAADQETQYF. The CDR3 region has the DNA TGTGCCACCAGCAGAGCAGCGGACCAAGAGACCCAGTACTTC. The chain combines TRBV15 with TRBJ2-5, with D tentatively TRBD2 (5 bases). The germline gives CDR1 LNHNV, CDR2 YYDKDF (reference sequence). The CDR3 runs to 14 residues. Trimming removed 1 base at V and 0 bases at J, with 6 bases between.

The J gene is TRBJ1-2, the V gene TRBV9, with a tentative D call TRBD1 (6 bases). The germline V gene has CDR1 SGDLS and CDR2 YYNGEE. Trimming removed 3 bases at V and 6 bases at J, with 12 bases between. CDR3 length equals 13 residues. In nucleotides, the CDR3 is TGTGCCAGCAGCGCTACAGGGTGGGATGGCTACACCTTC. Translation gives CASSATGWDGYTF.

The CDR3 here is CASSEWREGSNEQFF. The CDR3 DNA reads TGTGCCAGCAGTGAATGGAGGGAGGGTTCCAATGAGCAGTTCTTC. The V and J genes are TRBV25-1 and TRBJ2-1, with 7 bases identical to TRBD2. This CDR3 is 15 amino acids long. V shed 1 base, J shed 6 bases, and the junction held 6 bases outside the gene matches. Germline assignment: CDR1 MGHDK and CDR2 SYGVNS.

This clonotype was detected only a few times. The chain combines TRBV3-1 with TRBJ1-2, with unresolved D. Trimming removed 4 bases at V and 3 bases at J, with 12 bases between. The CDR3 extends over 14 amino acids. CDR1 and CDR2 (germline): LGHDT, YNNKEL (reference sequence). CDR3 sequence: CASSLSGRDYGYTF. The CDR3 DNA follows: TGTGCCAGCAGCCTAAGTGGCCGGGACTATGGCTACACCTTC.

This clonotype was detected ten times or more. The chain uses TRBV5-1 and TRBJ2-3; 9 bases line up with TRBD1. Trimming at V came to 4 bases and at J to 3 bases, leaving 6 bases not matched to a gene. Per germline, CDR1 SGHRS and CDR2 YFSETQ. This CDR3 contains 15 residues. The CDR3 sequence: CASSRPGQGTDTQYF. In DNA, the CDR3 is TGCGCCAGCAGCAGACCGGGACAGGGAACAGATACGCAGTATTTT.

This clonotype has only a few counts. The chain employs TRBV2 and TRBJ2-5; no clear D gene. This CDR3 spans 14 amino acids. Trimming took off 4 bases at V and 5 bases at J, with 14 bases between the two ends. CDR1 SNHLY and CDR2 FYNNEI come from the germline V gene. Here the CDR3 DNA reads TGTGCCAGCAGTGGATCCAGGCGCTTGGAGACCCAGTACTTC. Translation gives CASSGSRRLETQYF. Variable domain in full (rest from reference TRBV2 and TRBJ2-5): EPEVTQTPSHQVTQMGQEVILRCVPISNHLYFYWYRQILGQKVEFLVSFYNNEISEKSEIFDDQFSVERPDGSNFTLKIRSTKLEDSAMYFCASSGSRRLETQYFGPGTRLLVL.

This clonotype showed up just a few times. The J gene is TRBJ1-6, the V gene TRBV7-9, with 8 bases identical to TRBD1. The V gene's germline CDR1 is SEHNR and CDR2 FQNEAQ (reference sequence). V dropped 1 base and J dropped 10; count of bases not matched to a gene: 6. This CDR3 contains 15 residues. The CDR3 reads CASSLVQGAGSPLHF. For the CDR3, the DNA is TGTGCCAGCAGCTTAGTCCAGGGGGCTGGCTCACCCCTCCACTTT.

This clonotype has a handful of counts. The gene calls are TRBV7-9 and TRBJ1-4; D unclear. Deletions cut 5 bases from V and 5 bases from J, with 12 bases between. The CDR3 covers 14 residues. In germline, CDR1 is SEHNR, CDR2 FQNEAQ (reference sequence). The CDR3 here is CASSPRIQNEKLFF. CDR3 DNA: TGTGCCAGCAGCCCGCGGATTCAAAATGAAAAACTGTTTTTT.

This clonotype was counted a few times. The chain combines TRBV7-2 with TRBJ1-6; D gene uncertain. The V and J ends lost 3 bases and 5 bases respectively, with 14 bases between them. Germline V gene sequence: CDR1 SGHTA, CDR2 FQGNSA. CDR3 length equals 16 residues. CDR3 nucleotide sequence: TGTGCCAGCAGCTTTCTGGGCAGAGTTAATAATTCACCCCTCCACTTT. This codes for CASSFLGRVNNSPLHF.

V gene TRBV2 combines with J gene TRBJ1-6; possibly TRBD1 for D (5 bases). The CDR3 sequence is 15 residues long. V was cut by 3 bases and J by 6 bases, with 12 bases left in between. Germline V gene lookup returns CDR1 SNHLY and CDR2 FYNNEI. The CDR3 coding sequence is TGTGCCAGCAGTGAGAGGCATGGGGCTAATTCACCCCTCCACTTT. It is translated as CASSERHGANSPLHF.

CDR3 sequence: CATSDDGRDGKLFF. CDR3 DNA: TGTGCCACCAGTGATGACGGACGGGATGGAAAACTGTTTTTT. This chain connects TRBV24-1 to TRBJ1-4; D is undetermined. V was pared by 3 bases and J by 10 bases, with 14 bases between. Germline V gene sequence: CDR1 KGHDR, CDR2 SFDVKD. This CDR3 is 14 amino acids long.

The chain links TRBV6-2 or TRBV6-3 to TRBJ2-1; D is undetermined. Trimming cost V 5 bases and J 0 bases, with 11 bases left between them. Germline CDR1 reads MNHEY; CDR2 reads SVGEGT. The CDR3 runs 15 residues. CDR3 in amino acids: CASSRDPPSYNEQFF. The CDR3 region has the DNA TGTGCCAGCAGTCGTGACCCCCCCTCCTACAATGAGCAGTTCTTC.

The V call is TRBV2, the J call TRBJ2-5, with D tentatively TRBD1 (6 bases). The germline V gene encodes CDR1 SNHLY and CDR2 FYNNEI. V dropped 4 bases and J dropped 6 bases, with 21 bases sitting between them. The CDR3 runs 16 residues. CDR3 sequence: CASSALQGRGDQTQYF. The DNA for the CDR3 is TGTGCCAGCAGTGCACTACAGGGAAGAGGTGACCAGACCCAGTACTTC.